The following is a T cell receptor (beta chain) sequence with its context. The sample holds a few counts of this clonotype. This receptor's antigen is unknown. No base quality values were provided; no much bigger clone lies one nucleotide off. Unmatched junction bases come to 7, with V trimmed by 5 bases and J by 5 bases. Based on the germline V gene (reference sequence), the CDR1 and CDR2 sequences are DFQATT and SNEGSKA. The CDR3 goes from the cysteine to the phenylalanine over 14 residues. Only the CDR3 part of the read is kept: 42 bases, read in frame from the first base. The roughly 38 donors, aged 6 to 90 years, were systemically healthy Caucasian individuals from Russia. Ten milliliters of peripheral blood were drawn from each donor into EDTA-treated Vacutainer tubes. Ficoll-Paque density-gradient centrifugation was used to isolate PBMCs, with at least 6 million per sample. Trizol reagent was used to extract total RNA from the PBMCs, yielding at least 6 micrograms per sample. The percentages of naive CD45RAhigh/CD27high T cells were determined by flow cytometry on a PBMC aliquot from every donor.

Receptors were amplified or captured by 5' RACE. The listed sequencing device is Illumina HiSeq 2500. A second about 6 to 11 cycle PCR used a sample-barcoded 5' primer and a J-beta primer mix. Each TCR beta cDNA molecule received a unique molecular identifier from a template-switch 5' adaptor carrying 12 random nucleotides. At least 2.5 million CDR3-containing paired-end reads were obtained from each sample. First-strand cDNA synthesis was performed from all RNA using the Mint cDNA synthesis kit, with priming by a TRBC-specific oligonucleotide. All cDNA was treated with uracil-DNA glycosylase and then went through a first 18-cycle PCR with the universal primers M1SS and BC2_uni_R. From the authors' description of their analysis: For normalization, 1 million high-quality reads, each with a distinct molecular identifier, were randomly selected from each sample. Reads sharing molecular identifiers were discarded rather than binned into consensus sequences. MiTCR, with a Q25 quality threshold and the strictest error-elimination algorithm, was used for CDR3 identification, clonotype clustering and error correction. A nonparametric unseen species model using Euler transformation provided a lower-bound estimate of total TCR beta diversity. TCRdb reanalyzed the raw reads on its own, using fastp at Q25 for trimming and MiXCR for clone calling, and kept in-frame beta chains. Here each entry gathers all rows of one CDR3 protein and keeps the most common genes and DNA. The V and J calls were not made by the authors but by TCRdb's processing. The table for this sample lists 600,000 or so distinct CDR3 sequences; roughly 20% of them were counted only once. The leading ten clones occupy roughly 3.6% of the sample.

The data are from a study of blood T cells in healthy people across ages (dated by TCRdb to 2014 to 2015). Looking at the study overall: In model experiments, roughly one uniquely barcoded TCR beta cDNA molecule per two T cells was captured by template switching. Age-related changes in TCR beta repertoire diversity were measured in the study by deep sequencing normalized with unique cDNA molecular identifiers. The donors were split into four age groups: young (average roughly 15 years), middle-aged (39), aged (approximately 59) and long-lived (approximately 80). Donors of different ages were randomly distributed across sequencing lanes to avoid experimental bias. Using the same blood draw, the study looked at two additional independent replicas of 1 million unique cDNA reads for two donors, one aged 18 to 30 and the other aged 80 or older.

Paper-wide results and their limitations: Observed TCR beta diversity correlated strongly with the percentage of naive T cells measured by flow cytometry. Compared with the aged group, the long-lived group had more naive CD4+ T cells, fewer expanded clones and increased TCR diversity, suggesting age selection. Since profiling was done on bulk unsorted PBMCs, naive and antigen-experienced compartments could not be conclusively compared. Observed TCR beta diversity per million T cells fell roughly linearly with age, and a significant reduction was already apparent by age roughly 40. The CMV infection status of donors was not known, potentially confounding age-related changes in expanded clonotypes. Total diversity estimates from one million sequenced T cells were considered lower bounds and underestimates.

Input material: blood. The source of this sequence is a man between 65 and 80 years old in good health. The chain employs TRBV20-1 and TRBJ2-3, with 10 bases aligning to TRBD1. CDR3 sequence: CSALDRGLVDTQYF. The sequence in DNA is TGCAGTGCTCTAGACAGGGGGCTTGTAGATACGCAGTATTTT.